This T cell receptor (beta chain) stems from a study of Ad26.COV2.S vaccination and SARS-CoV-2 variants. For the study at large: In the study, Ad26.COV2.S was injected intramuscularly once, or twice 56 days apart. Broader study findings: Total T cell responses, in the TCR breadth and depth analyses, may have been underestimated. The study found higher spike-specific TCR breadth in vaccine than placebo recipients.

Treatment described: approximately 18 received Ad26.COV2.S at low or high dose, single or two shots; roughly 5 received placebo; per-sample allocation not given. Sampling took place 63 days after the first vaccine or placebo injection. Notes on this clone: What it recognizes is unknown.

Clones were read by immunoSEQ multiplex PCR, and TCRdb kept only the in-frame ones, dropping some. Found here are approximately 480,000 clones, around 90% of them singletons; the top ten hold 9.5% to 15%. This TCR derives from a person aged 18 to 65 who received the Ad26.COV2.S COVID-19 vaccine or a placebo. The input for sequencing was peripheral blood, taken in a trial of Ad26.COV2.S vaccine versus placebo.

This CDR3 is CASSEGLRGQPQHF. The CDR3 DNA is TGTGCCAGCAGTGAAGGGCTCCGGGGTCAGCCCCAGCATTTT. The V gene is TRBV6-1, the J gene TRBJ1-5, with no clear D. The CDR3 spans 14 residues. Germline assignment: CDR1 MNHNS and CDR2 SASEGT. V lost 1 base and J 6 bases, leaving 10 bases between the germline ends.